The 5 T cell receptor beta chains presented below share a single source sample, sequenced in a study of blood T cell repertoires in COVID-19. The protocol was immunoSEQ multiplex PCR, while the TCRdb copy is restricted to in-frame clones and leaves out a portion. The repertoire includes about 210,000 clones, less than 85% of them detected once, and roughly 7.8% sits in the top ten. Sequenced input: peripheral blood. These receptors all come from a woman of 80 years or more with COVID-19, enrolled during active disease.

The rearrangement uses TRBV7-3 and TRBJ2-1, with 7 bases matching TRBD1. With 5 bases clipped from V and 2 bases from J, the junction kept 6 bases outside the gene matches. Germline V gene lookup returns CDR1 SGHTA and CDR2 FQGTGA. The CDR3 runs 15 residues. The CDR3 here is CASSPQGQTYNEQFF. The CDR3 nucleotides read TGTGCCAGCAGCCCGCAGGGACAGACCTACAATGAGCAGTTCTTC.

The chain links TRBV2 to TRBJ2-1; weak D call: TRBD1 (6 bases). Germline V gives CDR1 SNHLY, CDR2 FYNNEI. The CDR3 sequence is 14 residues long. Between the trimmed V and J ends, which lost 6 bases and 5 bases, there was a span of 14 bases. CDR3 amino acids: CASRMTGPHNEQFF. The CDR3 nucleotides read TGTGCCAGCAGGATGACAGGCCCACACAATGAGCAGTTCTTC.

The chain employs TRBV29-1 and TRBJ1-2, with D perhaps matching TRBD1 (6 bases). The V gene's germline CDR1 is SQVTM and CDR2 ANQGSEA. V was pared by 6 bases and J by 0 bases, with 11 bases between. This CDR3 spans 13 amino acids. CDR3 in amino acids: CSVGTGTNYGYTF. DNA for the CDR3: TGCAGCGTCGGCACAGGGACTAACTATGGCTACACCTTC.

V and J are TRBV18 and TRBJ1-1; 8 nucleotides line up with TRBD1. CDR3 length equals 15 residues. With V trimmed by 3 bases and J by 3 bases, 6 bases remained unmatched. Germline V gene data show CDR1 as KGHSH and CDR2 as LQKENI. The DNA of the CDR3 is TGTGCCAGCTCACCCCGGACAGGGCGGGACACTGAAGCTTTCTTT. This sequence encodes CASSPRTGRDTEAFF.

The chain recombines TRBV28 with TRBJ1-2; TRBD1 might be the D (5 bases). The V gene's germline CDR1 is MDHEN and CDR2 SYDVKM. CDR3 length: 14 residues. With 1 base removed from V and 6 bases from J, the gap between germline ends came to 12 bases. CDR3 DNA: TGTGCCAGCAGTTTATCTCGGGGGGGAGATGGCTACACCTTC. Amino acids: CASSLSRGGDGYTF.